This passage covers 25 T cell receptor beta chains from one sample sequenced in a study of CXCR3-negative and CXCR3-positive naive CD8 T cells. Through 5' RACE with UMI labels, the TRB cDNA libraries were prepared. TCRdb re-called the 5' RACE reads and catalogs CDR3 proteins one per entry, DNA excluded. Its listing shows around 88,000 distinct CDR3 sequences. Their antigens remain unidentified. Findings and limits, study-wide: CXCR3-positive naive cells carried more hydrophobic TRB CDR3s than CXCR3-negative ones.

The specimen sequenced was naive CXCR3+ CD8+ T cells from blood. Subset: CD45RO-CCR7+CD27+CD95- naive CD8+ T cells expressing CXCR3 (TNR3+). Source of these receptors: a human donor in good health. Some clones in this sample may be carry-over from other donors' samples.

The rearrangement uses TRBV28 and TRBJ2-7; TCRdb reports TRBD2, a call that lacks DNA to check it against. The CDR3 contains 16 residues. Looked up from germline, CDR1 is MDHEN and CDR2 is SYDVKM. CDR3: CASRTLAGGSRNEQYF.

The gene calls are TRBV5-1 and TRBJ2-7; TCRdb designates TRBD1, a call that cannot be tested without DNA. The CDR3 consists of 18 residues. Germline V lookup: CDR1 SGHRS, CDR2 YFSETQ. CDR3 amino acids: CASTPYVDRDRENYEQYF.

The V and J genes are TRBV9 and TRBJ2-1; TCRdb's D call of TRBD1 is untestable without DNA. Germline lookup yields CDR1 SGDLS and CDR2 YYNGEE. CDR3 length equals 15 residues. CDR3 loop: CASSVPPSSYNEQFF.

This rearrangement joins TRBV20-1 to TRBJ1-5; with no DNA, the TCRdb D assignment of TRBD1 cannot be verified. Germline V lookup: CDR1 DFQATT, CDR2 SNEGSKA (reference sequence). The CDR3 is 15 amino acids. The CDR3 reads CSATHPGQLNQPQHF.

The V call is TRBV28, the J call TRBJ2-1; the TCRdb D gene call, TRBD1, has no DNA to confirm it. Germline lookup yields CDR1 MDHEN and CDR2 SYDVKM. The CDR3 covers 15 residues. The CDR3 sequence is CASSSFGQVYNEQFF.

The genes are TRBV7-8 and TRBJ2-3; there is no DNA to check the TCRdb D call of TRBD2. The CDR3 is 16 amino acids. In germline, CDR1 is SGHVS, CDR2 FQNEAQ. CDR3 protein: CASRRGEGPPRDTQYF.

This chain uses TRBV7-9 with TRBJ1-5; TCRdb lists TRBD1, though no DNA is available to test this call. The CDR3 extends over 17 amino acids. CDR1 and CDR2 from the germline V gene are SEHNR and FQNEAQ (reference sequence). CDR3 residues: CASSLAGAGTRNQPQHF.

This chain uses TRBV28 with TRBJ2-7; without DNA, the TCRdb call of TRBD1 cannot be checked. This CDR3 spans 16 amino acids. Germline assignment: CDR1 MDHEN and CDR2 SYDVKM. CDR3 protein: CASSLLDSSPSYEQYF.

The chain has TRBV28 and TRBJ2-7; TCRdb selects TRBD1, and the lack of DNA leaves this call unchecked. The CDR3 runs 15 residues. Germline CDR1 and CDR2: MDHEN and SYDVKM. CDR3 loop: CASSLLGGQVYEQYF.

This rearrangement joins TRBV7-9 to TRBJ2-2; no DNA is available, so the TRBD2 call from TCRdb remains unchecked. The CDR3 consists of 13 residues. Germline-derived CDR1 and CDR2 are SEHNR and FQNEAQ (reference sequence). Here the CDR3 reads CDSSSSPPGELFF.

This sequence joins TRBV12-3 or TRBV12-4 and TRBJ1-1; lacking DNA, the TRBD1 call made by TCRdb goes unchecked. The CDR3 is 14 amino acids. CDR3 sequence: CASSQLRQSAEAFF.

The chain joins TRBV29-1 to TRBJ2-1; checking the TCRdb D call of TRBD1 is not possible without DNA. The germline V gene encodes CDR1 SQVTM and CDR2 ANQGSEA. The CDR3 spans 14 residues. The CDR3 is CSVWTETSYNEQFF.

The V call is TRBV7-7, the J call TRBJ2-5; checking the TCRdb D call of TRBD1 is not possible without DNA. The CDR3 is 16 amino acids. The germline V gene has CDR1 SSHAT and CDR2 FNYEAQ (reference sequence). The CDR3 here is CASSPLSGWGGETQYF. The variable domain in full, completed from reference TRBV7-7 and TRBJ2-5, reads GAGVSQSPRYKVTKRGQDVTLRCDPISSHATLYWYQQALGQGPEFLTYFNYEAQPDKSGLPSDRFSAERPEGSISTLTIQRTEQRDSAMYRCASSPLSGWGGETQYFGPGTRLLVL.

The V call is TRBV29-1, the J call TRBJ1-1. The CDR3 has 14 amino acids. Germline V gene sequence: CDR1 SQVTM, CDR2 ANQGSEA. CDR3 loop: CSVTLWTENTEAFF.

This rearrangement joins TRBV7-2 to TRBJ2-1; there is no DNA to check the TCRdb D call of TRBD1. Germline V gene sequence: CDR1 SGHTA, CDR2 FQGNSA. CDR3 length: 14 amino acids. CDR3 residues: CASSFGPGANEQFF.

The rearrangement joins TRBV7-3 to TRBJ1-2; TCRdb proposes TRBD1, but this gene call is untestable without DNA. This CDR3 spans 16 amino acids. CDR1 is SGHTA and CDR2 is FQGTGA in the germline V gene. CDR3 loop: CASSLAPWGPNYGYTF.

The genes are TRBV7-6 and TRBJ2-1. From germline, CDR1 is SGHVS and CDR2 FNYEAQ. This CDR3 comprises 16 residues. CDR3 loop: CASSLSVVSSYNEQFF.

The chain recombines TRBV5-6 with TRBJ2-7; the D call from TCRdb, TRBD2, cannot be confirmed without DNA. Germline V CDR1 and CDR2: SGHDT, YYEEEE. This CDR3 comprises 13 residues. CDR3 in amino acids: CASRLHGGGEQYF.

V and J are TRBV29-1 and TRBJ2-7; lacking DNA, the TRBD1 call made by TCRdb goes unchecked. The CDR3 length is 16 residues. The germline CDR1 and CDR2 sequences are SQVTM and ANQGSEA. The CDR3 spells CSVRGELEGRPYEQYF.

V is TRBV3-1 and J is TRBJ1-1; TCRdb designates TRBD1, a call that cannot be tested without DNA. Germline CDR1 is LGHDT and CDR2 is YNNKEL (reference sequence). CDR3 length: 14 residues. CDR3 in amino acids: CASSRGQGATEAFF.

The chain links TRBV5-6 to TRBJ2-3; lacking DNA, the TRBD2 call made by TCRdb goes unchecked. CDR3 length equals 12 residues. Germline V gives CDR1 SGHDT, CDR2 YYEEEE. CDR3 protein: CASSFIGLAAEF.

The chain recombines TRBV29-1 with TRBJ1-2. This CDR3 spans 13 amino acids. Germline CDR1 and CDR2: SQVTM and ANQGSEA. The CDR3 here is CSVEGIQDYGYTF.

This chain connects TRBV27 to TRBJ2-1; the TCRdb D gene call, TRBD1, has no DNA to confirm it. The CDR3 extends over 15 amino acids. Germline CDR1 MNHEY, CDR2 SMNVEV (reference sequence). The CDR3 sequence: CASSLQGAILDEQFF.

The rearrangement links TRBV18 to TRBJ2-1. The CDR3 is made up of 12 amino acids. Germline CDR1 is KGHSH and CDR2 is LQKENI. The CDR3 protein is CASSPVGNEQFF.

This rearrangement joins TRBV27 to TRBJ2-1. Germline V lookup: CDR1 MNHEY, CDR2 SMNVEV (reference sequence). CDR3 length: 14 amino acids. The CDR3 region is CASSLLGNRNEQFF.